The 24 T cell receptor beta chains below all came from one sample that was sequenced in a study of CD8 T cells in ankylosing spondylitis. Each CDR3 protein gets one entry after TCRdb re-called the 5' RACE reads with MiXCR. This table has around 25,000 distinct CDR3 sequences, approximately 13% appearing once. The sample comprised blood. These receptors were obtained from a male donor with ankylosing spondylitis or in good health (not recorded which).

This clonotype was seen many times. The rearrangement uses TRBV20-1 and TRBJ2-1; perhaps TRBD2 as D (6 bases). Germline assignment: CDR1 DFQATT and CDR2 SNEGSKA (reference sequence). V dropped 3 bases and J dropped 7 bases, with 22 bases sitting between them. The CDR3 sequence is 16 residues long. The CDR3 loop is CSASAASASRRNEQFF. Here the CDR3 DNA reads TGCAGTGCTAGTGCGGCTAGCGCCTCCCGACGGAATGAGCAGTTCTTC.

The chain is built from TRBV13 and TRBJ1-1, with 9 bases that match TRBD1. The CDR3 extends over 15 amino acids. J gave up 3 bases and V 1 base, and 3 bases lay outside the gene matches. Germline CDR1 is PRHDT and CDR2 is FYEKMQ (reference sequence). CDR3 sequence (DNA): TGTGCCAGCAGCTTAGACAGGGGGCGGTACACTGAAGCTTTCTTT. It is translated as CASSLDRGRYTEAFF.

The gene calls are TRBV3-2 and TRBJ1-2. TRBV3-2 is termed a pseudogene. The CDR3 contains 13 residues. As DNA, the CDR3 is TGTGCCAGCAGCCAAGCCAGGAACTATGGCTACACCTTC. This gives the protein CASSQARNYGYTF.

V is TRBV7-9 and J is TRBJ2-2; D is uncertain. From germline, CDR1 is SEHNR and CDR2 FQNEAQ (reference sequence). Trimming took 3 bases from V and 11 from J, leaving 13 bases between them. The CDR3 loop spans 13 amino acids. Written as DNA, the CDR3 is TGTGCCAGCAGCTTCTCAGCCTCCGTTGAGCTGTTTTTT. Encoded protein: CASSFSASVELFF. Using reference TRBV7-9 and TRBJ2-2 for the parts outside the CDR3, the full variable domain is DTGVSQNPRHKITKRGQNVTFRCDPISEHNRLYWYRQTLGQGPEFLTYFQNEAQLEKSRLLSDRFSAERPKGSFSTLEIQRTEQGDSAMYLCASSFSASVELFFGEGSRLTVL.

By its share, this clonotype is medium-sized. The V call is TRBV7-9, the J call TRBJ1-1; 9 bases match TRBD1. Germline V CDR1 and CDR2: SEHNR, FQNEAQ (reference sequence). The CDR3 runs 14 residues. With V trimmed by 3 bases and J by 5 bases, 4 bases remained unmatched. The CDR3 DNA reads as TGTGCCAGCAGCTTGACAGGGGGTCATACTGAAGCTTTCTTT. It encodes CASSLTGGHTEAFF.

This clonotype was seen more than once but under ten times. V and J are TRBV7-9 and TRBJ2-7, with D perhaps matching TRBD1 (5 bases). In germline, CDR1 is SEHNR, CDR2 FQNEAQ (reference sequence). The CDR3 totals 14 residues. V was shortened by 2 bases and J by 3 bases, with 11 bases between the two germline ends. This CDR3 reads CASSLNSQVYEQYF. For the CDR3, the DNA is TGTGCCAGCAGCTTAAATTCACAGGTCTACGAGCAGTACTTC. The variable domain in full, completed from reference TRBV7-9 and TRBJ2-7, reads DTGVSQNPRHKITKRGQNVTFRCDPISEHNRLYWYRQTLGQGPEFLTYFQNEAQLEKSRLLSDRFSAERPKGSFSTLEIQRTEQGDSAMYLCASSLNSQVYEQYFGPGTRLTVT.

This clonotype was found many times. The gene calls are TRBV6-1 and TRBJ2-3, with 7 bases identical to TRBD2. The junction had 8 bases not matched to a gene; V was cut back by 2 bases and J by 6 bases. In germline, CDR1 is MNHNS, CDR2 SASEGT. CDR3 size: 15 residues. This CDR3 reads CASSENGGSMDTQYF. The CDR3 DNA is TGTGCCAGCAGTGAAAACGGCGGGAGTATGGATACGCAGTATTTT.

This clonotype was seen more than once but under ten times. This sequence joins TRBV7-2 and TRBJ1-2; 11 bases fit TRBD1. The junction had 5 bases not matched to a gene; V was cut back by 2 bases and J by 6 bases. CDR1 is SGHTA, CDR2 FQGNSA, per germline. CDR3 length equals 15 residues. The CDR3 sequence is CASSLRTGGADGYTF. CDR3 DNA: TGTGCCAGCAGCTTAAGGACAGGGGGCGCAGATGGCTACACCTTC.

As concerns this clonotype: This may arise from a read error, as a much more abundant clone is one base away. This rearrangement joins TRBV7-2 to TRBJ2-2, with D perhaps being TRBD1 or TRBD2 (6 bases each). V lost 2 bases and J 4 bases, leaving 11 bases between the germline ends. This CDR3 spans 15 amino acids. The germline gives CDR1 SGHTA, CDR2 FQGNSA. In nucleotides, the CDR3 is TGTGCCAGCAGCTTACGGGGGCGGGTCACCGGGGAGCTGTTTTTT. Its protein is CASSLRGRVTGELFF. Full variable domain (outside the CDR3, taken from reference TRBV7-2 and TRBJ2-2): GAGVSQSPSNKVTEKGKDVELRCDPISGHTALYWYRQSLGQGLEFLIYFQGNSAPDKSGLPSDRFSAERTGGSVSTLTIQRTQQEDSAVYLCASSLRGRVTGELFFGEGSRLTVL.

This clonotype was counted ten times or more. The chain has TRBV20-1 and TRBJ2-3, with no clear D. The germline V gene has CDR1 DFQATT and CDR2 SNEGSKA (reference sequence). There are 15 residues in the CDR3. Trimming cost V 3 bases and J 0 bases, with 13 bases left between them. In nucleotides, the CDR3 is TGCAGTGCTAGCTCTGGCGGTTTCAGCACAGATACGCAGTATTTT. This gives the protein CSASSGGFSTDTQYF.

This clonotype was seen at least ten times. The chain employs TRBV6-2 or TRBV6-3 and TRBJ2-3; TRBD1 aligns across 9 bases. The germline gives CDR1 MNHEY, CDR2 SVGEGT. V trimming: 4 bases; J trimming: 0 bases; junction bases outside the gene matches: 8. The CDR3 totals 17 residues. CDR3 loop: CASSFPRDRESTDTQYF. Here the CDR3 DNA reads TGTGCCAGCAGTTTCCCACGGGACAGGGAAAGCACAGATACGCAGTATTTT.

The chain employs TRBV7-2 and TRBJ2-2; TRBD1 matches 8 bases. The germline gives CDR1 SGHTA, CDR2 FQGNSA. V dropped 5 bases and J dropped 5; count of bases not matched to a gene: 16. The CDR3 is 18 residues long. The CDR3 nucleotides read TGTGCCAGCAGCATACGGACAGGGAGCGGCCATACGACCGGGGAGCTGTTTTTT. Amino acids: CASSIRTGSGHTTGELFF.

In its sample, this clonotype was seen a few times. The genes are TRBV29-1 and TRBJ2-7, with 9 positions matching TRBD2. Trimming at V came to 4 bases and at J to 2 bases, leaving 6 bases not matched to a gene. Per germline, CDR1 SQVTM and CDR2 ANQGSEA. The CDR3 has 14 residues. CDR3 in DNA: TGCAGCGTTGCACTAGCGGGTCTTACCTACGAGCAGTACTTC. Its protein is CSVALAGLTYEQYF.

Only a few counts were recorded for this clonotype. The chain carries TRBV12-3 or TRBV12-4 and TRBJ2-5; D may be TRBD2 (5 bases). This CDR3 contains 16 residues. V lost 5 bases to trimming and J lost 4 bases, with 20 bases between them. The CDR3 is CASSQTSSGSRETQYF. CDR3 nucleotides: TGTGCCAGCAGTCAAACTTCCTCGGGGTCCAGAGAGACCCAGTACTTC.

The chain employs TRBV19 and TRBJ2-3; D assignment may be TRBD1 or TRBD2 (5 bases each). Germline values: CDR1 LNHDA, CDR2 SQIVND (reference sequence). The CDR3 length is 15 residues. V was trimmed by 3 bases and J by 1 base, leaving 11 bases between them. The CDR3 region is CASSIWQGGTDTQYF. The CDR3 nucleotides read TGTGCCAGTAGTATTTGGCAGGGAGGCACAGATACGCAGTATTTT. Full variable domain (outside the CDR3, taken from reference TRBV19 and TRBJ2-3): DGGITQSPKYLFRKEGQNVTLSCEQNLNHDAMYWYRQDPGQGLRLIYYSQIVNDFQKGDIAEGYSVSREKKESFPLTVTSAQKNPTAFYLCASSIWQGGTDTQYFGPGTRLTVL.

The chain recombines TRBV7-2 with TRBJ2-2, with D perhaps TRBD1 or TRBD2 (5 bases each). Germline values: CDR1 SGHTA, CDR2 FQGNSA. The CDR3 length is 14 residues. V was shortened by 2 bases and J by 5 bases, with 9 bases between the two germline ends. CDR3 bases: TGTGCCAGCAGCTTAAGGAGGACAACCGGGGAGCTGTTTTTT. Its translation is CASSLRRTTGELFF.

This clonotype appeared a few times. The chain carries TRBV5-1 and TRBJ2-2, with a possible D match to TRBD2 (5 bases). Trimming shortened V by 0 bases and J by 7 bases, and 7 bases separated the two germline ends. The CDR3 sequence is 13 residues long. The V gene's germline CDR1 is SGHRS and CDR2 YFSETQ. CDR3 residues: CASSLARGGELFF. CDR3 nucleotide sequence: TGCGCCAGCAGCTTGGCCCGGGGCGGGGAGCTGTTTTTT.

The DNA of the CDR3 is TGCAGTGCTCGCCCGGGTGTGGGCCGAGGCGAGCAGTACTTC. Translated: CSARPGVGRGEQYF. The chain couples TRBV20-1 to TRBJ2-7; the D is unclear. This CDR3 is built from 14 residues. CDR1 and CDR2 from the germline V gene are DFQATT and SNEGSKA (reference sequence). V lost 5 bases to trimming and J lost 6 bases, with 20 bases between them.

This clonotype was found many times. V gene TRBV10-3 combines with J gene TRBJ2-1, with D perhaps TRBD2 (6 bases). CDR3 length: 11 amino acids. The ends were cut back, 8 bases at V and 14 bases at J, with 16 bases in the middle. Germline V gene sequence: CDR1 ENHRY, CDR2 SYGVKD. The CDR3 coding sequence is TGTGCCATCGGCGGGGACGCTAGGGAGTTCTTC. Protein: CAIGGDAREFF.

This clonotype occurred many times. The chain recombines TRBV5-1 with TRBJ2-5; D is uncertain. The CDR3 is 14 amino acids. The V and J ends lost 4 bases and 1 base respectively, with 11 bases between them. Looked up from germline, CDR1 is SGHRS and CDR2 is YFSETQ. Written as DNA, the CDR3 is TGCGCCAGCAGCCCAAGAAATCCCCAAGAGACCCAGTACTTC. Amino acid sequence: CASSPRNPQETQYF.

V usage is TRBV12-3 or TRBV12-4 and J usage is TRBJ2-1; D unclear. The CDR3 runs to 13 residues. V was shortened by 3 bases and J by 10 bases, with 13 bases between the two germline ends. For the CDR3, the DNA is TGTGCCAGCAGTTTGGAGCCGAGGCAGGAGCAGTTCTTC. This codes for CASSLEPRQEQFF.

The V and J genes are TRBV29-1 and TRBJ2-3; D possibly corresponds to TRBD1 (5 bases). The CDR3 sequence is 14 residues long. V lost 4 bases and J 5 bases, leaving 16 bases between the germline ends. Germline lookup yields CDR1 SQVTM and CDR2 ANQGSEA. The CDR3 bases are TGCAGCGTTGCCCAGGGCGCGTGGAAAGATACGCAGTATTTT. This sequence encodes CSVAQGAWKDTQYF.

This clonotype was counted ten times or more. The V and J genes are TRBV7-9 and TRBJ2-1, with unresolved D. The CDR3 has 15 amino acids. The germline V gene has CDR1 SEHNR and CDR2 FQNEAQ (reference sequence). The V end was cut by 2 bases, the J end by 5 bases, with 13 bases between. CDR3 bases: TGTGCCAGCAGCTTACGTATCCGACCCAACAATGAGCAGTTCTTC. Its translation: CASSLRIRPNNEQFF.

There are many counts of this clonotype. J is TRBJ2-1 and V is TRBV6-2 or TRBV6-3; unclear D gene. Trimming pared 3 bases from V and 0 bases from J, leaving 9 bases between. In germline, CDR1 is MNHEY, CDR2 SVGEGT. The CDR3 sequence is 15 residues long. In DNA form, the CDR3 reads TGTGCCAGCAGTTATAGGGTGAGCTCCTACAATGAGCAGTTCTTC. Translation gives CASSYRVSSYNEQFF.